One and the same sample provided the 18 T cell receptor beta chains below, sequenced in a study of blood T cell repertoires in COVID-19. The data were produced by immunoSEQ multiplex PCR, yet TCRdb's version contains in-frame clones alone and is incomplete. The sample has just under 150,000 clones; about 88% are singletons. Sequencing used peripheral blood. The receptor source for this set is a human donor with acute or convalescent COVID-19. The donor label of this sample is uncertain.

The V call is TRBV7-9, the J call TRBJ2-3, with a weak D call TRBD1 (7 bases). The CDR3 runs to 13 residues. V shed 7 bases and J shed 5 bases, with 13 bases lying between them. CDR1 and CDR2 (germline): SEHNR, FQNEAQ (reference sequence). The DNA for the CDR3 is TGTGCCAGCAAGGAGGGGGCTGTAGATACGCAGTATTTT. Its translation is CASKEGAVDTQYF. Full variable domain (rest looked up from reference TRBV7-9 and TRBJ2-3): DTGVSQNPRHKITKRGQNVTFRCDPISEHNRLYWYRQTLGQGPEFLTYFQNEAQLEKSRLLSDRFSAERPKGSFSTLEIQRTEQGDSAMYLCASKEGAVDTQYFGPGTRLTVL.

The chain is built from TRBV30 and TRBJ1-5; 8 bases are a match to TRBD1. CDR1 is GTSNPN, CDR2 SVGIG, per germline (reference sequence). The length of the CDR3 is 13 residues. Trimming cost V 1 base and J 7 bases; bases outside gene matches: 3. The chain's CDR3 is CAWSEQGDQPQHF. CDR3 DNA sequence: TGTGCCTGGAGTGAACAGGGGGACCAGCCCCAGCATTTT.

This chain joins TRBV19 and TRBJ2-5; 7 bases are a match to TRBD1. The CDR3 is 15 amino acids. J was trimmed by 7 bases and V by 0 bases; bases with no gene match: 8. Germline V gives CDR1 LNHDA, CDR2 SQIVND (reference sequence). As DNA, the CDR3 is TGTGCCAGTAGTATAGATCTAGGTAGGACAGGGACCCAGTACTTC. This translates into CASSIDLGRTGTQYF. Full variable domain (outside the CDR3, taken from reference TRBV19 and TRBJ2-5): DGGITQSPKYLFRKEGQNVTLSCEQNLNHDAMYWYRQDPGQGLRLIYYSQIVNDFQKGDIAEGYSVSREKKESFPLTVTSAQKNPTAFYLCASSIDLGRTGTQYFGPGTRLLVL.

Notes on this clone: The same CDR3 is also encoded by other DNA sequences in this sample. The chain is built from TRBV6-5 and TRBJ1-4; D is undetermined. The length of the CDR3 is 15 residues. Germline V gives CDR1 MNHEY, CDR2 SVGAGI. The V end lost 7 bases, the J end lost 8 bases, and 20 bases lay between the germline ends. The CDR3 is CASTAAGGTLEKLFF. CDR3 DNA: TGTGCCAGCACCGCGGCAGGAGGAACTCTCGAAAAACTGTTTTTT.

J is TRBJ1-2 and V is TRBV18; D might be TRBD1 (5 bases). The CDR3 spans 15 residues. CDR1 is KGHSH and CDR2 is LQKENI in the germline V gene. V dropped 3 bases and J dropped 0 bases, with 11 bases sitting between them. CDR3 in DNA: TGTGCCAGCTCACCGGAGGGGACTTCTAACTATGGCTACACCTTC. Protein sequence: CASSPEGTSNYGYTF.

The chain carries TRBV28 and TRBJ1-2; D may be TRBD1 (6 bases). The germline gives CDR1 MDHEN, CDR2 SYDVKM. Trimming removed 7 bases at V and 4 bases at J, with 10 bases between. The CDR3 runs to 12 residues. The CDR3 DNA reads TGTGCCAGCACCGCGGACAGCTATGGCTACACCTTC. Encoded protein: CASTADSYGYTF.

The table lists this clone with a few counts. The rearrangement links TRBV7-9 to TRBJ1-5; 10 bases align to TRBD1. In germline, CDR1 is SEHNR, CDR2 FQNEAQ (reference sequence). Losses at the gene ends were 1 base for V and 3 bases for J; bases not matched to a gene: 3. This CDR3 contains 16 residues. DNA for the CDR3: TGTGCCAGCAGCTTAGAGGGACAGGGGTACAATCAGCCCCAGCATTTT. As protein: CASSLEGQGYNQPQHF. The full variable domain, in which reference TRBV7-9 and TRBJ1-5 provide the parts outside the CDR3, is DTGVSQNPRHKITKRGQNVTFRCDPISEHNRLYWYRQTLGQGPEFLTYFQNEAQLEKSRLLSDRFSAERPKGSFSTLEIQRTEQGDSAMYLCASSLEGQGYNQPQHFGDGTRLSIL.

The chain combines TRBV6-5 with TRBJ2-5; 9 positions agree with TRBD2. V lost 4 bases to trimming and J lost 14 bases; unmatched junction nucleotides: 5. The CDR3 spans 11 residues. Germline CDR1 MNHEY, CDR2 SVGAGI. This CDR3 reads CASSSGLAFYF. The CDR3 bases are TGTGCCAGCAGTTCGGGACTAGCCTTCTACTTC.

The chain combines TRBV18 with TRBJ1-4, with TRBD1 identical over 7 bases. Germline V gives CDR1 KGHSH, CDR2 LQKENI. V lost 2 bases and J lost 8; bases outside the gene matches: 8. The CDR3 loop spans 15 amino acids. CDR3 bases: TGTGCCAGCTCACCAACAGGGGCCGGTCGGGAAAAACTGTTTTTT. Translated: CASSPTGAGREKLFF.

V gene TRBV28 combines with J gene TRBJ2-2; D remains ambiguous. The ends were cut back, 5 bases at V and 5 bases at J, with 6 bases in the middle. Germline CDR1 MDHEN, CDR2 SYDVKM. CDR3 size: 12 residues. The CDR3 region has the DNA TGTGCCAGCAGTCCTATTACCGGGGAGCTGTTTTTT. As protein: CASSPITGELFF.

This clone was detected once. This chain uses TRBV29-1 with TRBJ2-2; 8 bases map to TRBD1. The CDR3 extends over 14 amino acids. Germline CDR1 is SQVTM and CDR2 is ANQGSEA. V was clipped by 7 bases and J by 4 bases; unmatched bases: 8. This CDR3 reads CSAVGTGFTGELFF. As DNA, the CDR3 is TGCAGCGCCGTAGGGACAGGTTTCACCGGGGAGCTGTTTTTT.

The chain links TRBV4-1 to TRBJ2-3; 16 nucleotides line up with TRBD2. CDR3 length: 18 residues. V shed 3 bases and J 4 bases; nucleotides not matched to a gene: 7. Germline V gene sequence: CDR1 MGHRA, CDR2 YSYEKL. Here the CDR3 reads CASSHGTSGRALADTQYF. Here the CDR3 DNA reads TGCGCCAGCAGCCACGGGACTAGCGGGAGGGCCCTCGCAGATACGCAGTATTTT.

A word on this clone: Because the CDR3's place on the DNA is in doubt, the DNA is left out and the CDR3 is given as listed by TCRdb. The V gene is TRBV27, the J gene TRBJ2-2; no DNA check was done on the table's D call, TRBD2. Germline V lookup: CDR1 MNHEY, CDR2 SMNVEV (reference sequence). 18 amino acids form the CDR3, both terminal residues included. The CDR3 here is CASSSPTSGGLRAGELFF.

The CDR3 reads CASSQESPSTMNTEAFF. CDR3 in DNA: TGCGCCAGCAGCCAAGAGAGCCCCTCCACCATGAACACTGAAGCTTTCTTT. The V gene is TRBV4-3, the J gene TRBJ1-1; no firm D call. V was shortened by 0 bases and J by 0 bases, with 14 bases between the two germline ends. Germline V lookup: CDR1 LGHNA, CDR2 YSLEER. This CDR3 comprises 17 residues.

V is TRBV19 and J is TRBJ1-5; 8 bases match TRBD1. The CDR3 has 16 amino acids. With 1 base clipped from V and 6 bases from J, the junction kept 8 bases outside the gene matches. Germline assignment: CDR1 LNHDA and CDR2 SQIVND (reference sequence). CDR3 amino acids: CASSIGPTGDGQPQHF. The CDR3 DNA reads TGTGCCAGTAGTATAGGGCCGACAGGGGACGGTCAGCCCCAGCATTTT. The variable domain in full, completed from reference TRBV19 and TRBJ1-5, reads DGGITQSPKYLFRKEGQNVTLSCEQNLNHDAMYWYRQDPGQGLRLIYYSQIVNDFQKGDIAEGYSVSREKKESFPLTVTSAQKNPTAFYLCASSIGPTGDGQPQHFGDGTRLSIL.

The chain joins TRBV4-3 to TRBJ1-2; a possible D gene is TRBD1 (5 bases). This CDR3 has 16 residues. V shed 0 bases and J shed 5 bases, with 16 bases lying between them. Germline CDR1 and CDR2: LGHNA and YSLEER. Here the CDR3 reads CASSQDGTGRIYGYTF. The CDR3 region has the DNA TGCGCCAGCAGCCAAGATGGGACCGGGAGGATATATGGCTACACCTTC.

The chain uses TRBV2 and TRBJ1-4, with D hard to call. The ends were cut back, 4 bases at V and 8 bases at J, with 11 bases in the middle. Per germline, CDR1 SNHLY and CDR2 FYNNEI. The CDR3 is made up of 13 amino acids. This CDR3 reads CASSGGVWEKLFF. CDR3 sequence (DNA): TGTGCCAGCAGTGGGGGAGTTTGGGAAAAACTGTTTTTT. Using reference TRBV2 and TRBJ1-4 for the parts outside the CDR3, the full variable domain is EPEVTQTPSHQVTQMGQEVILRCVPISNHLYFYWYRQILGQKVEFLVSFYNNEISEKSEIFDDQFSVERPDGSNFTLKIRSTKLEDSAMYFCASSGGVWEKLFFGSGTQLSVL.

The V call is TRBV5-1, the J call TRBJ2-1; 14 bases align to TRBD2. The CDR3 spans 19 residues. Germline CDR1 reads SGHRS; CDR2 reads YFSETQ. V lost 0 bases to trimming and J lost 4 bases; unmatched junction nucleotides: 9. The CDR3 protein is CASSLATRGTSGRYNEQFF. The CDR3 coding sequence is TGCGCCAGCAGCTTGGCTACGCGAGGGACTAGCGGGAGATACAATGAGCAGTTCTTC.